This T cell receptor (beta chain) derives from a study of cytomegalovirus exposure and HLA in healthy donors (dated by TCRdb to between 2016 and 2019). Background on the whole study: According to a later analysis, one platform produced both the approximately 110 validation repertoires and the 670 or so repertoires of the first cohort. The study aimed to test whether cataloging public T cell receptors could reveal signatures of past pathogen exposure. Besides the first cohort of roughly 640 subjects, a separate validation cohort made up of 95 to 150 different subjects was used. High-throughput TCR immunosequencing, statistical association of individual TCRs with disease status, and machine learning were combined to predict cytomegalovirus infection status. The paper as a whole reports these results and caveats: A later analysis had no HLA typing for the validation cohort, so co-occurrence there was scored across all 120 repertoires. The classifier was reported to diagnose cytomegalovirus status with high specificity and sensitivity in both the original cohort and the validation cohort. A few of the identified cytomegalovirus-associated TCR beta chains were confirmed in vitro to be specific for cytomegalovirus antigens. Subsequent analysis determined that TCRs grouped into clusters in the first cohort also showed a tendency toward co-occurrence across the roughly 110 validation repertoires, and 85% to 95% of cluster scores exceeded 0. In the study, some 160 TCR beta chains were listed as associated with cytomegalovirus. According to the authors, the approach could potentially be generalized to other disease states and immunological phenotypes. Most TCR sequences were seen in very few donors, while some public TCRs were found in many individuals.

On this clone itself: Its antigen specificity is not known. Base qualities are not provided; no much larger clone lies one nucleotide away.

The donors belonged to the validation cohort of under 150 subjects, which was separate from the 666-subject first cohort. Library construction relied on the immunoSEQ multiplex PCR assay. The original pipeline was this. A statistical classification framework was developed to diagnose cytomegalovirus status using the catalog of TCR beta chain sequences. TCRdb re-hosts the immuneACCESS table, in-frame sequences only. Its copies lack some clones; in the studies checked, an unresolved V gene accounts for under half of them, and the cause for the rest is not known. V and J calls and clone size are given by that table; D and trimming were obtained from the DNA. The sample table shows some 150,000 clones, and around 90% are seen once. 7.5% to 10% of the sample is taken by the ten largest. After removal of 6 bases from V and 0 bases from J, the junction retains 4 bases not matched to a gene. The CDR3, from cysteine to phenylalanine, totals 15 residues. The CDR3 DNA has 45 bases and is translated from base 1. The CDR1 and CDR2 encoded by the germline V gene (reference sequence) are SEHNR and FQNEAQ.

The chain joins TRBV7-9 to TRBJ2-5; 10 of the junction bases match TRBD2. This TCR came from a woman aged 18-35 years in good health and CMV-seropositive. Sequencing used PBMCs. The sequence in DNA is TGTGCCAGCAGTCTAGCGGGGGCGTACCAAGAGACCCAGTACTTC. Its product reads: CASSLAGAYQETQYF.